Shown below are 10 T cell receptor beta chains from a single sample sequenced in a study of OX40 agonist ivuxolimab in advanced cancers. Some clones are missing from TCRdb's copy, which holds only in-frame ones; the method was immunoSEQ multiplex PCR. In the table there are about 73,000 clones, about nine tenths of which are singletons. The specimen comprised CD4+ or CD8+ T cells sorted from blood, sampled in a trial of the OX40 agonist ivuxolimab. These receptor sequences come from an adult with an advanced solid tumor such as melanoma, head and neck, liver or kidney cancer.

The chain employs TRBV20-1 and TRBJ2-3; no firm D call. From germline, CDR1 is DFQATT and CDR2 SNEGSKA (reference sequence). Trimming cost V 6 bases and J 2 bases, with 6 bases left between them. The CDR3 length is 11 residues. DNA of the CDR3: TGCAGTGCCGAGACCACAGATACGCAGTATTTT. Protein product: CSAETTDTQYF.

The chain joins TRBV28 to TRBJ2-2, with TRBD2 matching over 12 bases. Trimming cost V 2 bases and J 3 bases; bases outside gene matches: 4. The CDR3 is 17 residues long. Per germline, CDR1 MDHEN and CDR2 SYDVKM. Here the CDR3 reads CASSLPSGRDYTGELFF. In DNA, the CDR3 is TGTGCCAGCAGTTTACCTAGCGGGAGGGATTACACCGGGGAGCTGTTTTTT.

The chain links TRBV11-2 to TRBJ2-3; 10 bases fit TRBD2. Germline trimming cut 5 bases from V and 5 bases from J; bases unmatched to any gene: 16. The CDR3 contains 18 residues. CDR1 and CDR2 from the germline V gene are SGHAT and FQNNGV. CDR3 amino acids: CASSLRIAGGPVQDTQYF. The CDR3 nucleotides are TGTGCCAGCAGCCTCCGAATAGCGGGAGGACCGGTTCAAGATACGCAGTATTTT.

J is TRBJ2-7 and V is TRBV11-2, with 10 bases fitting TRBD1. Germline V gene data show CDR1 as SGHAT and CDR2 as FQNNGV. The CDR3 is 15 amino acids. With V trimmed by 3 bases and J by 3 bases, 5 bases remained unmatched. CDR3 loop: CASSFPGQGLYEQYF. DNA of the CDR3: TGTGCCAGCAGCTTTCCGGGACAGGGGCTCTACGAGCAGTACTTC.

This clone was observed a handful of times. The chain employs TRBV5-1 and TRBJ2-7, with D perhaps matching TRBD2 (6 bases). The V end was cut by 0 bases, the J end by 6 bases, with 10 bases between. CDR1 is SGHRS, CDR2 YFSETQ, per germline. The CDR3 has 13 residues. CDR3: CASSLGLVGEQYF. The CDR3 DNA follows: TGCGCCAGCAGCTTGGGACTAGTCGGCGAGCAGTACTTC.

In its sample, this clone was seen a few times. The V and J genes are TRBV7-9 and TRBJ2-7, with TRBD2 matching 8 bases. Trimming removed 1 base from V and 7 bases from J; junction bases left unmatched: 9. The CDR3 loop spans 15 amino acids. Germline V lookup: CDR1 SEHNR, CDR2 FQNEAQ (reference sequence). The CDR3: CASSLGLAGRGEQYF. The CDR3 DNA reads TGTGCCAGCAGCTTAGGGCTAGCGGGTCGAGGAGAGCAGTACTTC.

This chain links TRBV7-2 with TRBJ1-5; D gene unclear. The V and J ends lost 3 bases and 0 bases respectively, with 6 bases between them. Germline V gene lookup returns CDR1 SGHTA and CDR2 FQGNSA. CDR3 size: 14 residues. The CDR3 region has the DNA TGTGCCAGCAGCTTCGGCGCTAGCAATCAGCCCCAGCATTTT. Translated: CASSFGASNQPQHF.

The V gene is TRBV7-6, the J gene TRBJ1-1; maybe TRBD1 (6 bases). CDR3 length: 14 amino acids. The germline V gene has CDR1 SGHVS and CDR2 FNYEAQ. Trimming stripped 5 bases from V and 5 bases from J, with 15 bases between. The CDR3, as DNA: TGTGCCAGCAGCCTACAGGGAGGGAAGACTGAAGCTTTCTTT. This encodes CASSLQGGKTEAFF.

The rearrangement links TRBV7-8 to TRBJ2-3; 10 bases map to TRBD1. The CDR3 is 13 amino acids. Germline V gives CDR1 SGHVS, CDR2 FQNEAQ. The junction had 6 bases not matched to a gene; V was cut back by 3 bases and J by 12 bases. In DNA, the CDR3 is TGTGCCAGCAGCTTGGACAGGGGGGACCAACAGTATTTT. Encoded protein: CASSLDRGDQQYF. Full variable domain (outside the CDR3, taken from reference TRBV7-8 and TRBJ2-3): GAGVSQSPRYKVAKRGQDVALRCDPISGHVSLFWYQQALGQGPEFLTYFQNEAQLDKSGLPSDRFFAERPEGSVSTLKIQRTQQEDSAVYLCASSLDRGDQQYFGPGTRLTVL.

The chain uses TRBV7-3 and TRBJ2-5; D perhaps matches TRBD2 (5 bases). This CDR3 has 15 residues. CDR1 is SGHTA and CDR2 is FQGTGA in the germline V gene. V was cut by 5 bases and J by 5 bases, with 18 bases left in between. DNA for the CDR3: TGTGCCAGCAGCGCCGGGGTGGGCATAGGGGAGACCCAGTACTTC. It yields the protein CASSAGVGIGETQYF.